What follows are 27 T cell receptor beta chains derived from one specimen sequenced in a study of tumor-infiltrating lymphocytes in primary liver carcinoma. TCR beta cDNA was reverse-transcribed from approximately 0.45 ug of total RNA. The reaction used a constant-region primer and ProtoScript II reverse transcriptase. Construction of TCR beta libraries relied on three successive nested multiplex PCR rounds employing slightly modified ARM-PCR. PCR rounds one and two used TRBV1-TRBV30 forward primers with a C-beta reverse primer for around 10 cycles each. TCRdb reanalysed the multiplex PCR reads using MiXCR and keeps one entry per CDR3 protein. The sample lists about 330,000 distinct CDR3 sequences, about two thirds seen once, with roughly 6.5% in the top ten. In addition to blood RNA drawn from unsorted whole blood, germline DNA was extracted. Sequenced input: peripheral blood. Receptors were obtained from a man in his forties with primary liver carcinoma and hepatitis B virus infection.

This clonotype was detected a few times. J is TRBJ2-3 and V is TRBV29-1; D perhaps matches TRBD1 (6 bases). The end of the DNA aligns better with TRBJ1-5, so the J call may be wrong. From germline, CDR1 is SQVTM and CDR2 ANQGSEA. This CDR3 region has 16 residues. The CDR3 bases are TGCAGCGTTGAGGGTAGGGGTGCAGGGGCTCCAGATACGCAGCATTTT. Translated: CSVEGRGAGAPDTQHF.

With regard to this clonotype: The junction differs from germline at one of its ends, possibly a read error. The chain uses TRBV12-3 or TRBV12-4 and TRBJ2-1; no clear D. CDR3 length equals 11 residues. CDR3 protein: CSSSSAYGQFF. Written as DNA, the CDR3 is TGTTCCAGCAGCTCCGCGTATGGGCAGTTCTTC.

Remarks on this clonotype: A clone one base away is much larger, so this may be a read error. The chain carries TRBV6-2 or TRBV6-3 and TRBJ2-1, with 10 bases matching TRBD2. Germline loops: CDR1 MNHEY, CDR2 SVGEGT. The CDR3 consists of 16 residues. The CDR3 loop reads CASSTPVASGRNEHFF. CDR3 DNA: TGTGCCAGCAGCACCCCCGTGGCTAGCGGGAGAAATGAGCACTTCTTC.

The rearrangement uses TRBV11-1 and TRBJ2-1; perhaps TRBD2 as D (5 bases). Trimming pared 5 bases from V and 4 bases from J, leaving 15 bases between. The CDR3 sequence is 15 residues long. Germline V gene lookup returns CDR1 SGHAT and CDR2 FQDESV (reference sequence). Here the CDR3 reads CASSLNAGSYNEQFF. CDR3 bases: TGTGCCAGCAGCCTGAATGCGGGCTCATACAATGAGCAGTTCTTC.

As for this clonotype: One end of the junction is discordant with germline, which a read error may explain. The chain has TRBV6-1 and TRBJ1-2; D possibly corresponds to TRBD1 (5 bases). CDR3 size: 12 residues. Looked up from germline, CDR1 is MNHNS and CDR2 is SASEGT. CDR3 sequence reads: CASNFRVDGYTF. The DNA of the CDR3 is TGCGCCAGCAACTTCAGGGTAGACGGCTACACCTTC.

The chain couples TRBV11-2 to TRBJ2-3; a weak D match, TRBD2 (6 bases). The germline V and J ends were trimmed by 6 bases and 9 bases, with 16 bases remaining between them. CDR1 is SGHAT, CDR2 FQNNGV, per germline. The CDR3 runs to 13 residues. The CDR3 sequence: CASSPGEFITQYF. The CDR3 nucleotides are TGTGCCAGCAGTCCGGGGGAATTCATAACGCAGTATTTT. Full variable domain (outside the CDR3, taken from reference TRBV11-2 and TRBJ2-3): EAGVAQSPRYKIIEKRQSVAFWCNPISGHATLYWYQQILGQGPKLLIQFQNNGVVDDSQLPKDRFSAERLKGVDSTLKIQPAKLEDSAVYLCASSPGEFITQYFGPGTRLTVL.

The sample holds many counts of this clonotype. The chain carries TRBV5-5 and TRBJ2-3; weak D call: TRBD2 (6 bases). The CDR3 spans 14 residues. CDR1 is SGHKS, CDR2 YYEKEE, per germline (reference sequence). V was trimmed by 7 bases and J by 0 bases, leaving 12 bases between them. The CDR3 nucleotides read TGTGCCAGCGAGGGGAGCGGGAGCACAGATACGCAGTATTTT. Translated: CASEGSGSTDTQYF.

Regarding this clonotype: A clone one base away is much larger, so this may be a read error. The rearrangement joins TRBV6-6 to TRBJ2-7; D is perhaps TRBD1 (5 bases). Trimming removed 9 bases from V and 4 bases from J, with 22 bases in between. The germline V gene has CDR1 MNHNY and CDR2 SVGAGI (reference sequence). The CDR3 totals 15 residues. This CDR3 reads CARSSWTQGLYEQYF. Here the CDR3 DNA reads TGTGCCAGAAGTAGCTGGACCCAGGGTCTGTACGAGCAGTACTTC.

In regard to this clonotype: This could be a read error, since a much larger clone is one nucleotide away. The chain employs TRBV5-5 and TRBJ2-1; a weak D match, TRBD2 (5 bases). Germline CDR1 and CDR2: SGHKS and YYEKEE (reference sequence). V was pared by 6 bases and J by 10 bases, with 23 bases between. The CDR3 spans 15 residues. In nucleotides, the CDR3 is TGTGCCAGCACCCTCTCCGGGAACCCAGTCAGGGAGCAGTTCTTC. This gives the protein CASTLSGNPVREQFF.

Remarks on this clonotype: A read error may produce the germline difference seen at one junction end. The chain carries TRBV6-1 and TRBJ2-3; 11 bases fit TRBD2. The CDR3 covers 14 residues. Germline loops: CDR1 MNHNS, CDR2 SASEGT. Here the CDR3 DNA reads TGTGCCAGCAGAACGACTAGCGGGACAGATACGGAGTATTTT. The encoded protein is CASRTTSGTDTEYF.

This clonotype was detected only once. Since a much larger clone is just one base distant, this may be a read error. The rearrangement links TRBV10-2 to TRBJ2-5, with D perhaps TRBD1 or TRBD2 (6 bases each). With 6 bases removed from V and 5 bases from J, the gap between germline ends came to 13 bases. The V gene's germline CDR1 is WSHSY and CDR2 SAAADI. The CDR3 loop spans 13 amino acids. CDR3 residues: CASSPTGRETQYF. The CDR3 DNA follows: TGCGCCAGCAGCCCTACAGGGAGGGAGACCCAGTACTTC.

About this clonotype: This sequence may be a read error, since a much larger clone differs from it by one base. The CDR3 region is CANSFTSGRMADTQYF. In DNA form, the CDR3 reads TGTGCCAACAGCTTTACTAGCGGGAGGATGGCGGATACGCAGTATTTT. V usage is TRBV5-5 and J usage is TRBJ2-3; 12 nucleotides match TRBD2. The CDR3 is made up of 16 amino acids. The germline gives CDR1 SGHKS, CDR2 YYEKEE (reference sequence).

Notes on this clonotype: One end of the junction does not line up with germline, which may come from a read error. J is TRBJ2-7 and V is TRBV6-6; TRBD1 aligns across 9 bases. Germline CDR1 reads MNHNY; CDR2 reads SVGAGI (reference sequence). The CDR3 is 15 residues long. The CDR3 DNA reads as TGTACCAGCAGTTGGGGGACAGGGACATCCTACGAGCAGTACTTC. This gives the protein CTSSWGTGTSYEQYF.

This clonotype occurred a few times. The V call is TRBV6-1, the J call TRBJ1-1; D remains unclear. The germline V gene has CDR1 MNHNS and CDR2 SASEGT. Trimming cost V 7 bases and J 1 base, with 13 bases left between them. The CDR3 extends over 14 amino acids. CDR3 in DNA: TGTGCCAGCAATGCGCGGAGCTGGAACACTGAAGCTTTCTTT. This translates into CASNARSWNTEAFF.

To note about this clonotype: Given the absence of the conserved phenylalanine or tryptophan at the CDR3 end, a read error is likely. The V gene is TRBV11-2, the J gene TRBJ1-2; the D is unclear. CDR3 length: 11 residues. Trimming pared 5 bases from V and 5 bases from J, leaving 6 bases between. Germline V CDR1 and CDR2: SGHAT, FQNNGV. The DNA of the CDR3 is TGTGCCAGCAGCGAACGGTATGGCTACACCTCC. Protein product: CASSERYGYTS.

For this clonotype: One base away lies a much larger clone, so this may be a sequencing read error. The chain is built from TRBV6-2 or TRBV6-3 and TRBJ1-2; D ambiguous. Per the germline V gene, CDR1 is MNHEY and CDR2 is SVGEGT. The CDR3 is 12 residues long. CDR3 sequence: CASYWLNYGYIF. DNA of the CDR3: TGTGCCAGCTACTGGTTAAACTATGGCTACATCTTC.

The V gene is TRBV6-5, the J gene TRBJ2-7; D possibly corresponds to TRBD2 (6 bases). CDR1 is MNHEY, CDR2 SVGAGI, per germline. The CDR3 extends over 13 amino acids. V was pared by 2 bases and J by 5 bases, with 10 bases between. The CDR3 protein is CASSYRGVHEQYF. CDR3 DNA: TGTGCCAGCAGTTACCGCGGGGTCCACGAGCAGTACTTC.

About this clonotype: A read error may be the cause here, since a much bigger clone is one base away. The V call is TRBV14, the J call TRBJ2-5; D may be TRBD1 (5 bases). The germline CDR1 and CDR2 sequences are SGHDN and FVKESK. The CDR3 consists of 13 residues. V was cut by 0 bases and J by 8 bases, with 10 bases left in between. CDR3 DNA: TGTGCCAGCAGCCAAGATCTAGGGGATACCCAGTACTTC. Its protein product is CASSQDLGDTQYF.

In its sample, this clonotype was seen many times. The rearrangement joins TRBV5-5 to TRBJ2-2; D unclear. Germline lookup yields CDR1 SGHKS and CDR2 YYEKEE (reference sequence). The CDR3 sequence is 14 residues long. The ends were cut back, 2 bases at V and 4 bases at J, with 9 bases in the middle. This CDR3 reads CASSFWLATGELFF. CDR3 in DNA: TGTGCCAGCAGCTTTTGGCTGGCCACCGGGGAGCTGTTTTTT.

A note on this clonotype: The CDR3 does not close with the conserved phenylalanine or tryptophan, likely indicating a read error. Because the CDR3's place on the DNA is in doubt, the DNA is left out and the CDR3 is given as listed by TCRdb. This CDR3 is CASRRTGIYEHYL. The gene calls are TRBV11-2 and TRBJ2-7; TRBD1 was called by the table and not checked on the DNA. Including both end residues, the CDR3 is 13 amino acids long. The germline CDR1 and CDR2 sequences are SGHAT and FQNNGV.

The chain is built from TRBV11-2 and TRBJ2-7; the D is unclear. Trimming pared 1 base from V and 12 bases from J, leaving 16 bases between. The germline gives CDR1 SGHAT, CDR2 FQNNGV. The CDR3 has 13 amino acids. The DNA of the CDR3 is TGTGCCAGCAGCTTAGTCATAGGAGACGATCGGTACTTC. It codes for CASSLVIGDDRYF.

This rearrangement joins TRBV5-1 to TRBJ2-5; TRBD2 matches at 7 bases. V shed 2 bases, J shed 3 bases, and the junction held 7 bases outside the gene matches. The CDR3 is 15 amino acids. From germline, CDR1 is SGHRS and CDR2 YFSETQ. The CDR3 DNA follows: TGCGCCAGCAGCTTCAGCGGGAATGGAGAAGAGACCCAGTACTTC. As protein: CASSFSGNGEETQYF.

On this clonotype itself: Since a much larger clone is just one base distant, this may be a read error. No conserved phenylalanine or tryptophan is present at the end of the CDR3, so a read error is the likely explanation. V is TRBV7-8 and J is TRBJ2-1; a weak D match, TRBD2 (6 bases). Germline lookup yields CDR1 SGHVS and CDR2 FQNEAQ. This CDR3 has 13 amino acids. With 3 bases removed from V and 6 bases from J, the gap between germline ends came to 9 bases. CDR3 in amino acids: CASSFTGSNEQFL. CDR3 bases: TGTGCCAGCAGCTTCACCGGGAGCAATGAGCAGTTCTTG.

Of note for this clonotype: Just one base apart from a much larger clone, this may be a read error. The J gene is TRBJ2-3, the V gene TRBV5-5; D is unresolved. This CDR3 spans 14 amino acids. Germline CDR1 and CDR2: SGHKS and YYEKEE (reference sequence). CDR3 sequence reads: CARSFGATGDTQYF. The CDR3 DNA is TGTGCCAGAAGCTTCGGCGCCACGGGAGATACGCAGTATTTT.

This clonotype has a handful of counts. The chain combines TRBV4-1 with TRBJ2-7, with 8 bases that match TRBD1. Germline loops: CDR1 MGHRA, CDR2 YSYEKL. The CDR3 runs 17 residues. Trimming cost V 1 base and J 4 bases; bases outside gene matches: 12. The DNA of the CDR3 is TGCGCCAGCAGCCAAGCCTCTAGTGGACAGGGAAGGTACGAGCAGTACTTC. Translated: CASSQASSGQGRYEQYF.

This clonotype has just a few counts. One base away lies a much larger clone, so this may be a sequencing read error. The chain recombines TRBV12-3 or TRBV12-4 with TRBJ1-6, with D perhaps TRBD1 (5 bases). The CDR3 has 14 residues. CDR3 in amino acids: CASSLNRMNSPPHF. In nucleotides, the CDR3 is TGTGCCAGCAGTTTGAACAGGATGAATTCACCCCCCCACTTT.

This clonotype has at least ten counts. The V call is TRBV6-2 or TRBV6-3, the J call TRBJ2-7; D is unresolved. The germline V and J ends were trimmed by 2 bases and 6 bases, with 8 bases remaining between them. From germline, CDR1 is MNHEY and CDR2 SVGEGT. This CDR3 has 12 residues. The CDR3 bases are TGTGCCAGCAGTTACCCCTCTACCGAGCAGTACTTC. Translated, it gives CASSYPSTEQYF.